This entry concerns a single TCR beta chain. Given the absence of the conserved phenylalanine or tryptophan at the CDR3 end, a read error is likely. It is unclear where the CDR3 begins or ends on the DNA, so no DNA is shown, and the CDR3 is as TCRdb lists it. Making TCR beta cDNA involved around 520 ng total RNA and a constant-region primer. A slightly modified ARM-PCR protocol with three nested multiplex PCR rounds produced these TCR beta libraries. TRBV1-TRBV30 forward primers paired with a C-beta reverse primer drove the first two PCR rounds, roughly 10 cycles each. MiXCR, run by TCRdb on the multiplex PCR reads, gives a single entry per CDR3 protein. The table records about 78,000 distinct CDR3 sequences, 60% to 80% of them present only once. Between about 20 and 30 mg of unsorted bulk tissue served as the source from which RNA and DNA were co-extracted. From its first to its last residue, the CDR3 has 17 amino acids. Germline CDR1 is SGHVS and CDR2 is FQNEAQ.

The data are from a study of tumor-infiltrating lymphocytes in primary liver carcinoma. The chain joins TRBV7-8 to TRBJ2-3; TRBD1 was called by the table and not checked on the DNA. The receptor's source is a woman aged 60-75 years with primary liver carcinoma and hepatitis B virus infection. What was sequenced was liver tumor tissue from sampling region 4. Noted subset: tumor region T4, right-lateral pole. The CDR3 reads CASNRNRVRSSTDTQYV.